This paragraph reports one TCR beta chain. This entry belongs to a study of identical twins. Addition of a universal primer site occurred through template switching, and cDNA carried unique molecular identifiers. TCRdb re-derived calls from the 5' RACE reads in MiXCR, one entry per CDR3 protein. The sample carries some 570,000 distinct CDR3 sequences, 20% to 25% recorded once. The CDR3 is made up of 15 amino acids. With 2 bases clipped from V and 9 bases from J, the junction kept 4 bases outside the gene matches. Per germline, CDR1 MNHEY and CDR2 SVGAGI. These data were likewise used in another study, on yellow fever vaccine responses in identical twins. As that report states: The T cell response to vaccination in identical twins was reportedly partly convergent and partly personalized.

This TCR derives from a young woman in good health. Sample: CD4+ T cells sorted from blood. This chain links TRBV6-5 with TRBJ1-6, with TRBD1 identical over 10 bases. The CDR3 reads CASSYEGTGVSPLHF. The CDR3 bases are TGTGCCAGCAGTTACGAAGGGACAGGGGTTTCACCCCTCCACTTT.